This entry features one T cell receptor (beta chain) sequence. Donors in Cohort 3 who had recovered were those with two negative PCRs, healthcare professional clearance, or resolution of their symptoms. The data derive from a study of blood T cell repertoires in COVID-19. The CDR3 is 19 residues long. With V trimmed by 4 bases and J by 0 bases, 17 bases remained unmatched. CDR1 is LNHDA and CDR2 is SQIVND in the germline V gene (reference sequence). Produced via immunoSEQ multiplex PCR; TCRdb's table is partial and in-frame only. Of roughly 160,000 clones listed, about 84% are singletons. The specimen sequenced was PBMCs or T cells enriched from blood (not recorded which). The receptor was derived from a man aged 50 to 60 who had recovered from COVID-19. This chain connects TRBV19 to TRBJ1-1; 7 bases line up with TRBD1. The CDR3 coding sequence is TGTGCCAGTAGTACACCTACAGGGGCCTGGTCCCCAATGAACACTGAAGCTTTCTTT. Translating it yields CASSTPTGAWSPMNTEAFF. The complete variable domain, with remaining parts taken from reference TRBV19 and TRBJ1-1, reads DGGITQSPKYLFRKEGQNVTLSCEQNLNHDAMYWYRQDPGQGLRLIYYSQIVNDFQKGDIAEGYSVSREKKESFPLTVTSAQKNPTAFYLCASSTPTGAWSPMNTEAFFGQGTRLTVV.